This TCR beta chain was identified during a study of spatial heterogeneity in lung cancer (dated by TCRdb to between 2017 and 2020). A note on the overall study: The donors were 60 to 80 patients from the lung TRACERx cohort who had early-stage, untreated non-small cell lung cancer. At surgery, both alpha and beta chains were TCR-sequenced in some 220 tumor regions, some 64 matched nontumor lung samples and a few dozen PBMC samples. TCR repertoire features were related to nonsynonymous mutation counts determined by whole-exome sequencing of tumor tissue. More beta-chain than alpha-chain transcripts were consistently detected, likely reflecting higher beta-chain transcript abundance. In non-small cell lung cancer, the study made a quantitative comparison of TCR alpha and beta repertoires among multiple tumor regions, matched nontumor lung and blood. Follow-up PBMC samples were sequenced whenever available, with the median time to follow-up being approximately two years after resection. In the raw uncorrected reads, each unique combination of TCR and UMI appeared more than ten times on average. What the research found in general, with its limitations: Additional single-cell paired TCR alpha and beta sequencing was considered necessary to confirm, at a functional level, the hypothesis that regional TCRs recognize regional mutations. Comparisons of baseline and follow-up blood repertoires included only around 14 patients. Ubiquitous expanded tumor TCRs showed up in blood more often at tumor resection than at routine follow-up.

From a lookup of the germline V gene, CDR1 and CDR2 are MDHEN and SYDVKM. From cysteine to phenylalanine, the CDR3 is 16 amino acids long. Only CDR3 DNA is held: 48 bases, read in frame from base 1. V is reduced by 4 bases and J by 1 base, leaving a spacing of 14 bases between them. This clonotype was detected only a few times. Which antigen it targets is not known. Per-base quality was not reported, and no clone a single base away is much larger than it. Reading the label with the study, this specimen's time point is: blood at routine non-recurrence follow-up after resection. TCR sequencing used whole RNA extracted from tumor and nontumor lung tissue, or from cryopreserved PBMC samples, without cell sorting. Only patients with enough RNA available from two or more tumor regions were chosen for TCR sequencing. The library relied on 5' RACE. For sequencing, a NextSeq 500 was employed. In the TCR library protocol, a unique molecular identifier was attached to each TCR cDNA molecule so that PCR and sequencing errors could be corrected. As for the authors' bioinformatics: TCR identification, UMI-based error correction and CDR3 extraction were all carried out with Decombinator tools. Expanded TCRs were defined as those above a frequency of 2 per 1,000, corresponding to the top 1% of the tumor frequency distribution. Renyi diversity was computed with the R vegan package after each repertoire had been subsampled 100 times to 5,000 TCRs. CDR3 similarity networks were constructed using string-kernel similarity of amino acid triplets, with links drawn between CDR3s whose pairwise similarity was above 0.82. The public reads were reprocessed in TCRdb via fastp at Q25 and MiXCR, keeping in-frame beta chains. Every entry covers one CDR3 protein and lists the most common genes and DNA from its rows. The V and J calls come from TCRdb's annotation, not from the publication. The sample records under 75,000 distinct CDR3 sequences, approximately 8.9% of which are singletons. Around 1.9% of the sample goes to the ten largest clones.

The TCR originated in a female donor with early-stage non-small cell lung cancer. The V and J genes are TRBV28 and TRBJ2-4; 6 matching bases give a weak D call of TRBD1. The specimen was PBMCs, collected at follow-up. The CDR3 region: CASSSTGSQAKNIQYF. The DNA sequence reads TGTGCCAGCAGTTCCACAGGGTCACAGGCCAAAAACATTCAGTACTTC.